This T cell receptor beta chain is drawn from a study of cytomegalovirus exposure and HLA in healthy donors. Study results and caveats: Reported results showed that the classifier diagnosed cytomegalovirus status with high specificity and sensitivity. Rare sequences made up most TCRs, while some public TCRs were found in many donors.

J gave up 5 bases and V 6 bases, and 9 bases lay outside the gene matches. There are 15 residues in the CDR3. Germline CDR1 and CDR2: MGHRA and YSYEKL. Healthy individuals who donated bone marrow served as the donors. 60 Vbeta and 13 Jbeta primers were used in PCR. This table comes from immunoSEQ multiplex PCR, and its TCRdb copy is limited to in-frame clones, with some not included. The sample lists roughly 34,000 clones; nearly 70% were seen once. A note on this clone: Its antigen is currently unknown.

The TCR was taken from a young man in good health and CMV-seronegative. The chain employs TRBV4-1 and TRBJ2-1; 8 bases are shared with TRBD2. The specimen sequenced was PBMCs. CDR3 sequence: CASRAGLAGDNEQFF. The CDR3 bases are TGCGCCAGCAGAGCGGGGCTAGCGGGTGACAATGAGCAGTTCTTC.